This T cell receptor beta chain stems from a study of blood T cell repertoires in COVID-19. Study-wide background: The origin of the acute and convalescent COVID-19 samples was the United States, Italy and Spain.

Generated by immunoSEQ multiplex PCR, the TCRdb table keeps only in-frame clones and is missing some. The profile shows over 250,000 clones, 89% of them singletons. Trimming took 3 bases from V and 5 from J; bases not matched to a gene: 11. The CDR3 sequence is 17 residues long. Germline lookup yields CDR1 SEHNR and CDR2 FQNEAQ (reference sequence). J is TRBJ2-3 and V is TRBV7-9, with TRBD2 matching 10 bases. The TCR was taken from a woman aged 60-75 years who had recovered from COVID-19. The sample comprised PBMCs or T cells enriched from blood (not recorded which). CDR3 DNA: TGTGCCAGCAGCTTCCAACCCAGCGGGGGGGCCGGAGATACGCAGTATTTT. It is translated as CASSFQPSGGAGDTQYF.